The T cell receptor beta chain described here comes from a study of T cell responses to AZD1222 COVID-19 vaccine. Notes on the study in general: Clonal diversity was possibly underestimated, and white British individuals and females predominated among donors.

TCRdb keeps only in-frame clones here, not all; method: immunoSEQ multiplex PCR. The profile shows more than 75,000 clones, around 90% of them singletons. Of note for this clone: Its cognate antigen is unknown.

The clonotype comes from an adult in good health. The sequences come from peripheral blood, collected on day 0 of AZD1222 vaccination.

The CDR3 DNA is TGTGCCAGCAGCACATTGACAGGGGGCCCCTACGAGCAGTACTTC. The encoded protein is CASSTLTGGPYEQYF. V is TRBV7-2 and J is TRBJ2-7, with 10 bases that match TRBD1. The ends lost 5 bases at V and 2 bases at J; junction bases unmatched: 6. Germline CDR1 and CDR2: SGHTA and FQGNSA. The CDR3 extends over 15 amino acids.